Below, one TCR beta chain is given with its context. Its target is not known. This record comes from a study of long-term antiretroviral therapy in people with HIV. Samples were assayed with immunoSEQ v3.0 at survey level. For every sample, sequencing targeted about 35,000-50,000 T-cell genomes. The table came from immunoSEQ multiplex PCR; TCRdb's copy has only in-frame clones and leaves some out. The sample shows approximately 8,800 clones, roughly 78% of them seen only once. Study observations and caveats: The study found narrower CDR3 length ranges in HIV repertoires than in controls.

Researchers secured at least one pre-ART and at least two post-ART PBMC samples from each donor. This sample comprised unsorted PBMCs, obtained 0.6 years before starting antiretroviral therapy. The clonotype originates from a man between 40 and 49 years old with HIV.

The CDR3 DNA reads as TGTGCCAGCAGCTTTACAGGGCTTCCGGAAAAACTGTTTTTT. This encodes CASSFTGLPEKLFF. The genes are TRBV7-9 and TRBJ1-4; TRBD1 might be the D (6 bases). Trimming took 3 bases from V and 8 from J, leaving 13 bases between them. The CDR3 is 14 residues long. Germline V gene data show CDR1 as SEHNR and CDR2 as FQNEAQ (reference sequence).